This T cell receptor beta chain was recovered during a study of shared clonotypes between healthy human individuals. Study at large: Each donor's CD8 memory used one plate, CD8 naive two, each CD4 subset three. General observations from the study: Sequencing depth was predicted to influence how clonotypes are shared among donors.

As for this clone: Its antigen is undetermined.

Data came from immunoSEQ multiplex PCR; TCRdb stores just in-frame clones and leaves some out. The sample yields around 700,000 clones, around 73% seen once. Sequencing used memory CD4+ T cells sorted from blood. The subset denotes: CD45RA-negative fraction. This TCR derives from a woman between 25 and 40 years old in good health.

This chain's CDR3 is CSAQVEGNTGELFF. The CDR3 DNA sequence: TGCAGCGCCCAAGTGGAGGGTAACACCGGGGAGCTGTTTTTT. V usage is TRBV29-1 and J usage is TRBJ2-2, with a possible D match to TRBD2 (6 bases). The CDR3 runs to 14 residues. The germline V and J ends were trimmed by 7 bases and 2 bases, with 14 bases remaining between them. Germline V CDR1 and CDR2: SQVTM, ANQGSEA.